Following are 11 T cell receptor beta chains from one sample sequenced in a study of shared clonotypes between healthy human individuals. Sequencing was performed with immunoSEQ multiplex PCR; in TCRdb, only in-frame clones are kept and a portion is missing. The table records hundreds of thousands of clones, around 80% of them present only once. The material sequenced was PBMCs. These receptor sequences come from a woman between 40 and 55 years old in good health. Some clones in this sample may be carry-over from other donors' samples.

The chain carries TRBV7-9 and TRBJ2-7, with 11 bases aligning to TRBD1. CDR3 length equals 14 residues. Germline loops: CDR1 SEHNR, CDR2 FQNEAQ (reference sequence). The ends lost 5 bases at V and 6 bases at J; junction bases unmatched: 6. CDR3 DNA sequence: TGTGCCAGCAGCACCGGACAGGGGGCGGCCGAGCAGTACTTC. Residues: CASSTGQGAAEQYF. The variable domain in full, completed from reference TRBV7-9 and TRBJ2-7, reads DTGVSQNPRHKITKRGQNVTFRCDPISEHNRLYWYRQTLGQGPEFLTYFQNEAQLEKSRLLSDRFSAERPKGSFSTLEIQRTEQGDSAMYLCASSTGQGAAEQYFGPGTRLTVT.

The rearrangement links TRBV7-9 to TRBJ2-1; the D call may be TRBD1 or TRBD2 (6 bases each). Germline V lookup: CDR1 SEHNR, CDR2 FQNEAQ (reference sequence). This CDR3 is 17 amino acids long. Trimming cost V 4 bases and J 4 bases, with 20 bases left between them. Written as DNA, the CDR3 is TGTGCCAGCAGCTCGGAGGGGTGGGGCAGGGGATACAATGAGCAGTTCTTC. This codes for CASSSEGWGRGYNEQFF.

The table lists this clone with many counts. At the DNA level, this CDR3 is encoded by other sequences in the same sample as well. The rearrangement links TRBV4-2 to TRBJ2-7; no definite D call. This CDR3 is built from 15 residues. CDR1 is LGHNA and CDR2 is YNFKEQ in the germline V gene. V was shortened by 0 bases and J by 2 bases, with 11 bases between the two germline ends. The CDR3 region is CASSQEAEPPYEQYF. Here the CDR3 DNA reads TGTGCCAGCAGCCAAGAGGCGGAGCCCCCCTACGAGCAGTACTTC.

This clone has a handful of counts. The chain joins TRBV9 to TRBJ1-5, with 7 bases matching TRBD1. Germline V lookup: CDR1 SGDLS, CDR2 YYNGEE. Trimming removed 1 base from V and 2 bases from J; junction bases left unmatched: 0. The CDR3 has 14 residues. The CDR3 DNA follows: TGTGCCAGCAGCGTACAGGGGGGCAATCAGCCCCAGCATTTT. This gives the protein CASSVQGGNQPQHF.

The chain recombines TRBV11-3 with TRBJ2-1; TRBD2 aligns across 7 bases. V lost 6 bases and J lost 0; bases outside the gene matches: 8. Germline lookup yields CDR1 SGHNT and CDR2 YENEEA. This CDR3 contains 16 residues. In nucleotides, the CDR3 is TGTGCCAGCAGTCGTAGCGGGTGGGGCTCCTACAATGAGCAGTTCTTC. Protein sequence: CASSRSGWGSYNEQFF.

This clone was seen more than once but under ten times. The chain recombines TRBV7-9 with TRBJ2-2; D gene unclear. Germline V CDR1 and CDR2: SEHNR, FQNEAQ (reference sequence). CDR3 size: 15 residues. Between the trimmed V and J ends, which lost 1 base and 7 bases, there was a span of 13 bases. This CDR3 is CASSLGSVKDGELFF. CDR3 DNA: TGTGCCAGCAGCTTAGGGTCTGTAAAGGACGGGGAGCTGTTTTTT. Combining the CDR3 with reference TRBV7-9 and TRBJ2-2 gives the whole variable domain DTGVSQNPRHKITKRGQNVTFRCDPISEHNRLYWYRQTLGQGPEFLTYFQNEAQLEKSRLLSDRFSAERPKGSFSTLEIQRTEQGDSAMYLCASSLGSVKDGELFFGEGSRLTVL.

This sequence joins TRBV6-1 and TRBJ2-3; tentative D call: TRBD2 (6 bases). This CDR3 has 15 amino acids. Germline CDR1 reads MNHNS; CDR2 reads SASEGT. V shed 2 bases and J shed 2 bases, with 11 bases lying between them. As DNA, the CDR3 is TGTGCCAGCAGTGAAAGGAGGGTATACACAGATACGCAGTATTTT. This gives the protein CASSERRVYTDTQYF.

V and J are TRBV15 and TRBJ2-5, with 16 bases that match TRBD2. V was clipped by 3 bases and J by 0 bases; unmatched bases: 4. CDR1 is LNHNV, CDR2 YYDKDF, per germline (reference sequence). CDR3 length equals 18 residues. CDR3 nucleotides: TGTGCCACCAGCAGCGGGACTAGCGGGAGGGGGGACCAAGAGACCCAGTACTTC. This gives the protein CATSSGTSGRGDQETQYF.

DNA for the CDR3: TGTGCCAGCAGGGAATCAGGGGGAGATTCCTACGAGCAGTACTTC. The encoded protein is CASRESGGDSYEQYF. This chain uses TRBV6-6 with TRBJ2-7, with 7 bases aligning to TRBD1. The CDR3 length is 15 residues. The germline V gene encodes CDR1 MNHNY and CDR2 SVGAGI (reference sequence). V trimming: 6 bases; J trimming: 1 base; junction bases outside the gene matches: 9.

J is TRBJ1-3 and V is TRBV10-3; 7 bases match TRBD1. This CDR3 has 14 residues. After removal of 6 bases from V and 8 bases from J, the junction contained 10 bases not matched to a gene. In germline, CDR1 is ENHRY, CDR2 SYGVKD. Here the CDR3 DNA reads TGTGCCATCAGATCAACAGGGGAAGGATACACCATATATTTT. This encodes CAIRSTGEGYTIYF.

The chain recombines TRBV27 with TRBJ2-3; 14 bases map to TRBD2. Per germline, CDR1 MNHEY and CDR2 SMNVEV (reference sequence). The ends lost 5 bases at V and 11 bases at J; junction bases unmatched: 15. CDR3 size: 17 residues. The CDR3 nucleotides read TGTGCCAGCAGTCCGGACGGGACTAGCGGGGGAGCAGTTAAGCAGTATTTT. It is translated as CASSPDGTSGGAVKQYF.